This T cell receptor beta chain was documented in a study of control samples from healthy donors and cancer patients. The CDR3 totals 12 residues. In germline, CDR1 is PRHDT, CDR2 FYEKMQ (reference sequence). V lost 2 bases, J lost 2 bases, and 3 bases lay in between. The table came from immunoSEQ multiplex PCR; TCRdb's copy has only in-frame clones and leaves some out. The table includes 150,000 or so clones, roughly nine tenths detected once. The rearrangement joins TRBV13 to TRBJ1-2; D call uncertain. This clonotype originated in a man between 18 and 29 years old in good health. Material for sequencing was blood. The DNA of the CDR3 is TGTGCCAGCAGCTTACTCAACTATGGCTACACCTTC. This translates into CASSLLNYGYTF.